This T cell receptor (beta chain) was retrieved from a study of T cell responses to AZD1222 COVID-19 vaccine (dated by TCRdb to about 2021). About the investigation overall: TCR sequencing covered about 230 trial participants: 200 to 210 given two doses of AZD1222 and approximately 26 given two doses of MenACWY control vaccine. Enrollment into the trials was organized by age into subgroups of 18-55, 56-69 and 70-plus years, and those subgroups contained around 150, 28 and 57 TCR-sequenced participants, respectively.

General study outcomes and caveats: Because no samples from the day 14 peak response were available, repertoires could be characterized only after the peak T cell response. The whole spike protein was spanned by vaccine-associated CD4 TCRs, and dominant responses were seen in regions 160-218 and 743-854. Only five to seven AZD1222 recipients were SARS-CoV-2 seropositive at baseline, limiting conclusions about previously exposed vaccinees. Nearly half of unique spike-specific TCRs reportedly recognized epitopes outside regions mutated in the B.1.351 and B.1.1.7 variants. In the small 56-69-year group, the increase in depth fell short of significance, most likely because of low power. Participants were mostly white British, with more females than males. The authors suggested clonal diversity may have been underestimated. After two AZD1222 doses, spike-specific TCR breadth and depth were significantly higher than at day 0 and than in MenACWY recipients.

Taking its sample share into account, this clone is medium-sized (0.01 to 0.1%). Its antigen specificity is not known. Base qualities were left out, and no much larger clone turns up one base away. Relative to germline, V is 0 bases shorter and J is 7 bases shorter, with 18 bases between their ends. Per the germline V gene (reference sequence), LNHNV is the CDR1 and YYDKDF is the CDR2. The CDR3 sequence holds 16 residues, the cysteine and phenylalanine included. The entry retains the CDR3 DNA only, 48 bases that are in frame from base 1. The CDR3 regions of human TCRbeta chains were analyzed by immunosequencing. Per the source publication's procedure: Repertoire TCRs were checked for matches against a reference library of SARS-CoV-2-specific TCRs that had been generated using the MIRA antigen-specificity platform. Breadth meant the fraction of unique TCRs that were SARS-CoV-2-associated, whereas depth meant the fraction of total T cells that were SARS-CoV-2-associated. Each spike-specific TCR was assigned to its reactive spike region and to a CD4 or CD8 class using the MIRA data. Log10-transformed breadth and depth values were compared by one-way ANOVA with Sidak's multiple comparisons tests. As stored in TCRdb, this immuneACCESS dataset retains in-frame rearrangements with V and J assigned. A fraction of the clones does not appear; measured against another copy, unresolved V genes explain less than half of the discrepancy, and the remainder lacks a known reason. V and J calls and clone size are as listed in that table; D and trimming were resolved from the DNA. Here the sample has 60,000 to 100,000 clones; around 92% occur a single time. The top ten hold approximately 7% of the sample.

The sample's time point label is to be understood as: baseline before first vaccination. The treatment or condition label of this sample denotes: meningococcal conjugate vaccine given as trial control. The vaccinee samples were drawn from two UK trials, COV001 and COV002, one of which was a single-blind randomized controlled phase 2/3 trial testing AZD1222 (ChAdOx1 nCoV-19) in healthy adults. Trial participant PBMC samples were collected at day 0 and day 28 after the second dose for TCRbeta chain sequencing. The V gene is TRBV15 and the J gene is TRBJ1-2, with no confident D gene call. The specimen was peripheral blood, collected on day 0 of MenACWY control vaccination. This sequence was found in an adult in good health. The CDR3 protein is CATSRDRGGRLVGYTF. The bases are TGTGCCACCAGCAGAGATCGGGGAGGGAGATTGGTTGGCTACACCTTC.